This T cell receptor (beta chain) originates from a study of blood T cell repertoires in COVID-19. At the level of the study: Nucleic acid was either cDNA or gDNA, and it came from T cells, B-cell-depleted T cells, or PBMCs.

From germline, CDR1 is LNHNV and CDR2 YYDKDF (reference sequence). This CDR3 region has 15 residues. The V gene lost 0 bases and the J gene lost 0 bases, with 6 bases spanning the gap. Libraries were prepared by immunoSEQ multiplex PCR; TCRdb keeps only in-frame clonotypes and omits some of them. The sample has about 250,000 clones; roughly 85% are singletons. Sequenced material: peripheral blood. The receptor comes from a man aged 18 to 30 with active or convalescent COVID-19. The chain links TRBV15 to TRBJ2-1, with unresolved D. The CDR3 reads CATSRDPSSYNEQFF. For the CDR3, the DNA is TGTGCCACCAGCAGAGATCCCAGCTCCTACAATGAGCAGTTCTTC.